Below, 18 T cell receptor beta chains from the same sample are listed, as sequenced in a study of shared clonotypes between healthy human individuals. Sequenced by immunoSEQ multiplex PCR; TCRdb stores in-frame clones only, minus some. Here the sample spans about 610,000 clones, around 97% being singletons. Sequencing was performed on naive CD4+ T cells sorted from blood. Subset in this sample: CD45RA+ positively selected. The receptors were gathered from a woman aged 25 to 39 in good health.

The chain couples TRBV19 to TRBJ1-5, with D possibly matching TRBD1 (5 bases). The CDR3 has 17 residues. Between the trimmed V and J ends, which lost 1 base and 4 bases, there was a span of 17 bases. CDR1 LNHDA and CDR2 SQIVND come from the germline V gene (reference sequence). CDR3 in DNA: TGTGCCAGTAGTATAGGTGCGAGGGACGGGCTAAATCAGCCCCAGCATTTT. Protein: CASSIGARDGLNQPQHF.

This clone was found once. This chain uses TRBV7-9 with TRBJ2-7; 10 positions agree with TRBD2. Germline V lookup: CDR1 SEHNR, CDR2 FQNEAQ (reference sequence). The CDR3 has 13 residues. V was clipped by 8 bases and J by 5 bases; unmatched bases: 6. CDR3 bases: TGTGCCAGCGGCGCTAGCGGGAGCCACGAGCAGTACTTC. Its protein product is CASGASGSHEQYF.

The gene calls are TRBV28 and TRBJ2-5, with D uncertain. With 2 bases removed from V and 4 bases from J, the gap between germline ends came to 17 bases. The germline CDR1 and CDR2 sequences are MDHEN and SYDVKM. This CDR3 has 16 amino acids. The CDR3 is CASSLTLDASRETQYF. In DNA form, the CDR3 reads TGTGCCAGCAGTTTAACCCTTGATGCAAGTCGAGAGACCCAGTACTTC. The whole variable domain, filled in from reference TRBV28 and TRBJ2-5, reads DVKVTQSSRYLVKRTGEKVFLECVQDMDHENMFWYRQDPGLGLRLIYFSYDVKMKEKGDIPEGYSVSREKKERFSLILESASTNQTSMYLCASSLTLDASRETQYFGPGTRLLVL.

V gene TRBV2 combines with J gene TRBJ1-5; no clear D. Per the germline V gene, CDR1 is SNHLY and CDR2 is FYNNEI. The CDR3 extends over 15 amino acids. Trimming removed 8 bases from V and 0 bases from J, with 14 bases in between. CDR3 loop: CASVKSGFSNQPQHF. CDR3 nucleotides: TGTGCCAGCGTAAAATCAGGATTTAGCAATCAGCCCCAGCATTTT.

The chain employs TRBV7-7 and TRBJ2-2; a possible D gene is TRBD1 (6 bases). The ends were cut back, 11 bases at V and 0 bases at J, with 13 bases in the middle. The CDR3 extends over 14 amino acids. The germline gives CDR1 SSHAT, CDR2 FNYEAQ (reference sequence). The CDR3 here is CASTAGANTGELFF. CDR3 DNA: TGTGCCTCTACGGCAGGGGCGAACACCGGGGAGCTGTTTTTT.

J is TRBJ2-1 and V is TRBV2, with D uncertain. CDR1 and CDR2 from the germline V gene are SNHLY and FYNNEI. CDR3 length equals 11 residues. Trimming cost V 2 bases and J 10 bases, with 6 bases left between them. CDR3 protein: CASSEYREQFF. CDR3 nucleotide sequence: TGTGCCAGCAGTGAATATAGAGAGCAGTTCTTC.

The V and J genes are TRBV5-1 and TRBJ2-3, with 8 bases that match TRBD2. CDR3 length: 15 residues. The trim removed 5 bases at V and 0 bases at J, leaving 5 bases unmatched. Germline loops: CDR1 SGHRS, CDR2 YFSETQ. The CDR3 DNA is TGCGCCAGCAGTTTAGCGGGGCCTAGCACAGATACGCAGTATTTT. It specifies CASSLAGPSTDTQYF.

The chain couples TRBV30 to TRBJ2-7; no clear D gene. The CDR3 loop spans 15 amino acids. The V and J ends lost 4 bases and 4 bases respectively, with 20 bases between them. Looked up from germline, CDR1 is GTSNPN and CDR2 is SVGIG (reference sequence). The DNA of the CDR3 is TGTGCCTGGACTCATTGGGAATACGGGCGATACGAGCAGTACTTC. It translates to CAWTHWEYGRYEQYF.

The chain combines TRBV28 with TRBJ2-7; 10 bases are shared with TRBD1. From germline, CDR1 is MDHEN and CDR2 SYDVKM. The CDR3 runs 17 residues. V shed 3 bases and J 4 bases; nucleotides not matched to a gene: 12. CDR3 residues: CASSFEAGGQGRYEQYF. CDR3 nucleotide sequence: TGTGCCAGCAGTTTTGAAGCCGGGGGACAGGGGAGATACGAGCAGTACTTC.

This clone is a singleton in its sample. The CDR3 loop is CASSAFGGRLNEQYF. CDR3 nucleotides: TGTGCCAGCAGCGCCTTTGGGGGGCGGTTGAACGAGCAGTACTTC. The chain joins TRBV7-9 to TRBJ2-7; the D gene could be TRBD1 or TRBD2 (6 bases each). The V end lost 5 bases, the J end lost 5 bases, and 19 bases lay between the germline ends. The V gene's germline CDR1 is SEHNR and CDR2 FQNEAQ (reference sequence). The CDR3 sequence is 15 residues long.

The genes are TRBV5-1 and TRBJ2-5; D is uncertain. Looked up from germline, CDR1 is SGHRS and CDR2 is YFSETQ. The CDR3 extends over 13 amino acids. Trimming shortened V by 2 bases and J by 3 bases, and 8 bases separated the two germline ends. The CDR3 spells CASSFDFEETQYF. The CDR3 DNA is TGCGCCAGCAGCTTTGACTTCGAAGAGACCCAGTACTTC.

J is TRBJ2-7 and V is TRBV6-6; D is possibly TRBD2 (5 bases). V lost 4 bases, J lost 6 bases, and 22 bases lay in between. The CDR3 loop spans 16 amino acids. CDR1 is MNHNY and CDR2 is SVGAGI in the germline V gene (reference sequence). The CDR3 DNA reads TGTGCCAGCAGTTCTCACCCTAGCCATAGCCTAGGCGAGCAGTACTTC. It is translated as CASSSHPSHSLGEQYF.

This chain links TRBV6-6 with TRBJ1-2; 8 positions match TRBD1. CDR1 and CDR2 from the germline V gene are MNHNY and SVGAGI (reference sequence). Trimming cost V 4 bases and J 3 bases; bases outside gene matches: 4. This CDR3 contains 14 residues. The CDR3 DNA is TGTGCCAGCAGTTTCCTGGACAGGGACTATGGCTACACCTTC. It encodes CASSFLDRDYGYTF.

This chain joins TRBV18 and TRBJ2-7; TRBD2 matches 8 bases. V was clipped by 6 bases and J by 4 bases; unmatched bases: 5. Germline loops: CDR1 KGHSH, CDR2 LQKENI. This CDR3 spans 13 amino acids. CDR3 in DNA: TGTGCCAGCTCCCCGGGACTAGAATACGAGCAGTACTTC. As protein: CASSPGLEYEQYF.

This CDR3 reads CASSLVFYEQFF. The CDR3 bases are TGTGCCAGCAGCTTAGTGTTCTATGAGCAGTTCTTC. This chain links TRBV11-2 with TRBJ2-1; D is undetermined. Germline V lookup: CDR1 SGHAT, CDR2 FQNNGV. The CDR3 runs to 12 residues. The ends were cut back, 1 base at V and 8 bases at J, with 6 bases in the middle. The whole variable domain, remainder taken from reference TRBV11-2 and TRBJ2-1, is EAGVAQSPRYKIIEKRQSVAFWCNPISGHATLYWYQQILGQGPKLLIQFQNNGVVDDSQLPKDRFSAERLKGVDSTLKIQPAKLEDSAVYLCASSLVFYEQFFGPGTRLTVL.

This chain links TRBV5-1 with TRBJ2-2, with 7 bases identical to TRBD2. The V gene end was trimmed by 5 bases and the J gene end by 5 bases; junction bases not matched to a gene: 6. The V gene's germline CDR1 is SGHRS and CDR2 YFSETQ. The CDR3 sequence is 14 residues long. CDR3 loop: CASRLDGGTGELFF. DNA for the CDR3: TGCGCCAGCAGACTGGACGGGGGGACCGGGGAGCTGTTTTTT.

The chain employs TRBV5-1 and TRBJ2-7; 9 bases match TRBD1. The J segment lost 0 bases and the V segment lost 4 bases, leaving 5 bases of the junction unmatched. The CDR3 extends over 15 amino acids. The germline V gene encodes CDR1 SGHRS and CDR2 YFSETQ. The CDR3 here is CASSTGTGSSYEQYF. CDR3 in DNA: TGCGCCAGCAGCACCGGGACAGGGAGCTCCTACGAGCAGTACTTC.

This chain connects TRBV18 to TRBJ2-7; TRBD1 matches at 7 bases. The CDR3 is made up of 13 amino acids. Germline values: CDR1 KGHSH, CDR2 LQKENI. J lost 6 bases, V lost 2 bases, and 4 bases had no gene match. DNA for the CDR3: TGTGCCAGCTCACCAGTTTCAGGGGGCGAGCAGTACTTC. Translation: CASSPVSGGEQYF.